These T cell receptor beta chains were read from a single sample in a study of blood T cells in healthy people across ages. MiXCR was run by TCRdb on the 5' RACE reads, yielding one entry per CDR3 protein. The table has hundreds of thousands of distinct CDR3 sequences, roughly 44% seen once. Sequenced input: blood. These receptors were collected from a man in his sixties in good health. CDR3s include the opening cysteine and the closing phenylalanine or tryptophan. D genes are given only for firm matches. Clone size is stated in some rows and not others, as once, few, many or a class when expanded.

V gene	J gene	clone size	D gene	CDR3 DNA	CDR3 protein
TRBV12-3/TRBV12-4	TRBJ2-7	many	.	TGTGCCAGCAGCCAGAATGACAGGACCTACGAGCAGTACTTC	CASSQNDRTYEQYF
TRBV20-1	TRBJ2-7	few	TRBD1	TGCAGTGCTAGGGCCGAACAGGGGCTCTACGAGCAGTACTTC	CSARAEQGLYEQYF
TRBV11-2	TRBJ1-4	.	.	TGTGCCAGCAGCTTAGTGCGGGGTCTGAGCGAAAAACTGTTTTTT	CASSLVRGLSEKLFF
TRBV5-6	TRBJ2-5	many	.	TGTGCCAGCAGCTTATCGGGGAGACAAGAGACCCAGTACTTC	CASSLSGRQETQYF
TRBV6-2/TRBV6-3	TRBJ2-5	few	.	TGTGCCAGCAGTTACTCAGGGCTAAACAGCGAGACCCAGTACTTC	CASSYSGLNSETQYF
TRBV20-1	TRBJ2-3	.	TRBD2	TGCAGTGCTACTGCCCTAGCGGGGGCTAAAGATACGCAGTATTTT	CSATALAGAKDTQYF
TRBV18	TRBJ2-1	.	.	TGTGCCAGCCACCCCGGGACAAACAATGAGCAGTTCTTC	CASHPGTNNEQFF
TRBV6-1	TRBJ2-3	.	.	TGTGCCAGCAGTGAAGTCCGGCGATCAGATACGCAGTATTTT	CASSEVRRSDTQYF
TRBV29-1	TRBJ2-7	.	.	TGCAGCGCCGGAACGGACTTCTGCGAGCAGTACTTC	CSAGTDFCEQYF
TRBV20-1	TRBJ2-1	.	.	TGCAGTGCTATGATTAGGTACAATGAGCAGTTCTTC	CSAMIRYNEQFF
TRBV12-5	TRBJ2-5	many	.	TGTGCTAGTGGTTTGAGCGCCTTTAGTGGGACCCAGTACTTC	CASGLSAFSGTQYF
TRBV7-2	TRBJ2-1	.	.	TGTGCCAGCAGCTTAGCGTTCGGTGTGCAGTTCTTC	CASSLAFGVQFF
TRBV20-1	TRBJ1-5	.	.	TGCAGTGCTAGCCCAGGGTCGAAGCAGCCCCAGCATTTT	CSASPGSKQPQHF
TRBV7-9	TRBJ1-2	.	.	TGTGCCAGCAGCTTAGATCCGGGGGCTAACTATGGCTACACCTTC	CASSLDPGANYGYTF
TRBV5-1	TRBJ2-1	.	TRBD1	TGCGCCAGCTACCCGACAGGGGGCACTGAGCAGTTCTTC	CASYPTGGTEQFF
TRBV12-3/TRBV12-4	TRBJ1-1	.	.	TGTGCCAGCAGTTTGGTCGGCTCGAACACTGAAGCTTTCTTT	CASSLVGSNTEAFF
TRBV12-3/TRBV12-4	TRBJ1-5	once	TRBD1	TGTGCCAGCACCCGGATGGCAGGGGGGAATCAGCCCCAGCATTTT	CASTRMAGGNQPQHF
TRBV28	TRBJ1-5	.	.	TGTGCCAGCACCCTTTTGGGGGCGGGTACCAATAATCAGCCCCAGCATTTT	CASTLLGAGTNNQPQHF
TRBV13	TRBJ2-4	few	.	TGTGCCAGCAGCTCAGGGGAGGCCAAAAACATTCAGTACTTC	CASSSGEAKNIQYF
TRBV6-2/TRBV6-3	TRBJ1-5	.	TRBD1	TGTGCCAGCAGAACATCAGGGGGCTGGAATCAGCCCCAGCATTTT	CASRTSGGWNQPQHF
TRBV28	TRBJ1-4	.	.	TGTGCCAGCAGTTTCTGGAATGAAAAACTGTTTTTT	CASSFWNEKLFF
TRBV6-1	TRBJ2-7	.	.	TGTGCCAGCAGTCCGCGTGGAGCGGGCTCCTACGAGCAGTACTTC	CASSPRGAGSYEQYF
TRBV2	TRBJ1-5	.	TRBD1	TGTGCCAGCAGTGGACAGGGAAGTGTTTATCAGCCCCAGCATTTT	CASSGQGSVYQPQHF
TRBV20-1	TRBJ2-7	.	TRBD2	TGCAGTGCTTCCCTCACTAGCGGAGGTTACGAGCAGTACTTC	CSASLTSGGYEQYF
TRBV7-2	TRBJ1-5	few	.	TGTGCCAGCAGCCCATCGAGGAATCAGCCCCAGCATTTT	CASSPSRNQPQHF
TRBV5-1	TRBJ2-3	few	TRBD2	TGCGCCAGCAGCGACCCGGGGCGGGGGGCACAATATACGCAGTATTTT	CASSDPGRGAQYTQYF
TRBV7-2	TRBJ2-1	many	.	TGTGCCAGCAGCTTAGTCGGTGGAGGAAACAATGAGCAGTTCTTC	CASSLVGGGNNEQFF
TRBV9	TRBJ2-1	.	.	TGTGCCAGCAGCGTCTCAGGGAGCAGGGAGCAGTTCTTC	CASSVSGSREQFF
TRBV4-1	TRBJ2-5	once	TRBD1	TGCGCCAGCAGCCACCCGGACAGGTACCAAGAGACCCAGTACTTC	CASSHPDRYQETQYF
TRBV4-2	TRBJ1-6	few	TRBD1	TGTGCCAGCAGCCGGGACAGGGTCAATTCACCCCTCCACTTT	CASSRDRVNSPLHF
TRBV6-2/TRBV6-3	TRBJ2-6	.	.	TGTGCCAGCATGAGGGGGACTGGGACCAACGTCCTGACTTTC	CASMRGTGTNVLTF
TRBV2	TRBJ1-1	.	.	TGTGCCAGCAGGGTGGGGACGGGGAACACTGAAGCTTTCTTT	CASRVGTGNTEAFF
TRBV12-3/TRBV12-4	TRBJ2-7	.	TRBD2	TGTGCCAGCAGTTTGAGTAGCGGGGGTGCTTCCTACGAGCAGTACTTC	CASSLSSGGASYEQYF
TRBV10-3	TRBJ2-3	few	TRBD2	TGTGCCATCAGTGGAGGGACTAGCATATCAGATACGCAGTATTTT	CAISGGTSISDTQYF
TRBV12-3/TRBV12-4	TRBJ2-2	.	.	TGTGCCAGCAGTCCGCGGCTAGGGGCCCCGAACACCGGGGAGCTGTTTTTT	CASSPRLGAPNTGELFF
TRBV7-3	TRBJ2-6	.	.	TGTGCCAGCAGCTTAGGGGCAGTTGGGGCCAACGTCCTGACTTTC	CASSLGAVGANVLTF
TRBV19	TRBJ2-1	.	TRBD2	TGTGCCAGTAGACTAGCGGGGGACAATGAGCAGTTCTTC	CASRLAGDNEQFF
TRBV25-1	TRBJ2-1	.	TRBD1	TGTGCCAGCAGTGAAATAAGGCGGGCAGGGGGCTACAATGAGCAGTTCTTC	CASSEIRRAGGYNEQFF
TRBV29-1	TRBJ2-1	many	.	TGCAGCGTTGCCCAGGACAATGAGCAGTTCTTC	CSVAQDNEQFF
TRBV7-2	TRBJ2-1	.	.	TGTGCCAGCAGCTTATGGACGGATGAGCAGTTCTTC	CASSLWTDEQFF
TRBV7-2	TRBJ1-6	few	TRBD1	TGTGCCAGCAGCCCAAGCGGGACAGGGGGTAATTCACCCCTCCACTTT	CASSPSGTGGNSPLHF